One sample yielded the 3 T cell receptor beta chains listed below, sequenced in a study of blood T cells in healthy people across ages. A J-beta primer mix and a sample-barcoded 5' primer were used in a second PCR of about 7 to 11 cycles. TCRdb fed the 5' RACE reads into MiXCR, producing one record per CDR3 protein. The top ten clones hold 2.5% to 3.5% of a sample with approximately 780,000 distinct CDR3 sequences, 20% to 30% of them seen once. These data are also associated with another study on T cells of mothers and their children.

Specimen: blood. These receptor sequences come from a boy aged 5 to 17 in good health.

Only a few counts were recorded for this clonotype. This chain uses TRBV12-3 or TRBV12-4 with TRBJ1-4; D not certain. The CDR3 spans 13 residues. V was pared by 6 bases and J by 5 bases, with 10 bases between. CDR3 coding DNA: TGTGCCAGCAGACCGACACAAAATGAAAAACTGTTTTTT. Translated: CASRPTQNEKLFF.

The rearrangement links TRBV20-1 to TRBJ2-1, with 8 bases identical to TRBD2. This CDR3 has 13 residues. Per the germline V gene, CDR1 is DFQATT and CDR2 is SNEGSKA (reference sequence). Trimming at V came to 3 bases and at J to 7 bases, leaving 5 bases not matched to a gene. CDR3 nucleotides: TGCAGTGCTAGCGGGAGGGCCAGAAATGAGCAGTTCTTC. Protein: CSASGRARNEQFF.

This clonotype was seen a few times. This chain's CDR3 is CASSPKGWETQYF. The CDR3 DNA reads TGTGCCAGCAGCCCCAAGGGTTGGGAGACCCAGTACTTC. The rearrangement uses TRBV2 and TRBJ2-5; D call uncertain. CDR1 is SNHLY, CDR2 FYNNEI, per germline. Trimming took 6 bases from V and 5 from J, leaving 13 bases between them. The CDR3 runs 13 residues.